This TCR beta chain was observed in a study of T cells after yellow fever vaccination. General study results and limits: Booster samples showed a return of most primary-vaccination clones (around 95% CD4, around 88% CD8).

On this clonotype itself: Its antigen remains unknown.

Trimming removed 7 bases at V and 4 bases at J, with 11 bases between. The CDR3 is made up of 13 amino acids. Per the germline V gene, CDR1 is MNHEY and CDR2 is SVGEGT. Synthesis of TCR cDNA relied on 5'RACE template switching, which attached a universal primer site and UMIs. Each CDR3 protein is one row after TCRdb ran MiXCR on the 5' RACE reads. The sample holds 500,000 to 650,000 distinct CDR3 sequences, about 12% seen once. The clonotype comes from a man aged 30-40 years who received the YFV17D yellow fever vaccine. The sequencing here drew on PBMCs, taken on the day of the yellow fever booster vaccination. V gene TRBV6-2 or TRBV6-3 combines with J gene TRBJ1-5; D ambiguous. CDR3 sequence reads: CASTWAWNQPQHF. The DNA of the CDR3 is TGTGCCAGCACATGGGCTTGGAATCAGCCCCAGCATTTT.